What follows is one T cell receptor (beta chain) and its context. Assay: immunoSEQ multiplex PCR; the TCRdb copy retains only in-frame clones and omits some. The sample holds fewer than 200,000 clones, about four fifths seen once. The data originate from a study of blood T cell repertoires in COVID-19. Per germline, CDR1 KGHDR and CDR2 SFDVKD. The CDR3 has 16 amino acids. J was trimmed by 9 bases and V by 6 bases; bases with no gene match: 15. The chain is built from TRBV24-1 and TRBJ2-1, with 8 bases lining up with TRBD1. Sample: peripheral blood. This clonotype originated in a woman aged 40 to 50 with COVID-19, enrolled during active disease. The DNA of the CDR3 is TGTGCCACCAGTCCATCCCCCGGGAAAGACAGGGGTGAGCAGTTCTTC. Encoded protein: CATSPSPGKDRGEQFF.